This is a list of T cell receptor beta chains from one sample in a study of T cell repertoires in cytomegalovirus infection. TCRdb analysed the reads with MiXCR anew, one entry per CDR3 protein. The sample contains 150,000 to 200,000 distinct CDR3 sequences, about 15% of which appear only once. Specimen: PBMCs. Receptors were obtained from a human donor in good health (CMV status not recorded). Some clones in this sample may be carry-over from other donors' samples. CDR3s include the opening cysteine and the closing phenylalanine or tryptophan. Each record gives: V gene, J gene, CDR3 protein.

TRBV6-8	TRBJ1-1	CASSYLGGAFF
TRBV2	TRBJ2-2	CASSAPGELFF
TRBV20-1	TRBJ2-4	CSARRTEKNIQYF
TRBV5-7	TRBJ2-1	CASSSDRGSPYNEQFF
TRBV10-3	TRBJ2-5	CAIRAFQGAEETQYF
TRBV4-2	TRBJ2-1	CASSQVGTGTYNEQFF
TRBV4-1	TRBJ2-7	CASSPPGLTAYEQYF
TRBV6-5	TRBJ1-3	CASSFEGLGDTIYF
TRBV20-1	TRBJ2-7	CSARVGTVYEQYF
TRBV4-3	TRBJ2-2	CASSQDMFRSGELFF
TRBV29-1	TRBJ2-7	CSVAGGLYEQYF
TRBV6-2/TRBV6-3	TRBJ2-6	CASSFSDREFSGANVLTF
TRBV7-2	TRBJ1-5	CASSDSGGAQHF
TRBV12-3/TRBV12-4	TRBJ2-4	CASSYRVPNIQYF
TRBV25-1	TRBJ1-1	CASSGRATEAFF
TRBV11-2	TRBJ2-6	CASSPHRNPSSGANVLTF
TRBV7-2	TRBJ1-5	CASSPRTGSNQPQHF